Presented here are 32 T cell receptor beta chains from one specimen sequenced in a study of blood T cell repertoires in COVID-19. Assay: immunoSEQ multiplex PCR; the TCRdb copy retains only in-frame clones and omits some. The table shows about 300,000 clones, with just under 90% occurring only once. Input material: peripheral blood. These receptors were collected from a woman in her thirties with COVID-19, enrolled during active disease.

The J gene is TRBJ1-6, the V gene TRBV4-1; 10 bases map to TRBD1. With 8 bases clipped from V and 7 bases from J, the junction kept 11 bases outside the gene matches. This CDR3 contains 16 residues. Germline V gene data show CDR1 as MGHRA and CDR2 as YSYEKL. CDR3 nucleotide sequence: TGCGCCAGCTCGACCCCGGACAGGGGGTCCAATTCACCCCTCCACTTT. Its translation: CASSTPDRGSNSPLHF.

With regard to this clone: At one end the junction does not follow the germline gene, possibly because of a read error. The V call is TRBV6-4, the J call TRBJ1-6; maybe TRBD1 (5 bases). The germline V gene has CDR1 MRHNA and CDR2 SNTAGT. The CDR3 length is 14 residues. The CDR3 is CASSVWQGDSPLHF. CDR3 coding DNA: TGTGCCAGCAGTGTTTGGCAGGGCGATTCGCCCCTCCACTTT.

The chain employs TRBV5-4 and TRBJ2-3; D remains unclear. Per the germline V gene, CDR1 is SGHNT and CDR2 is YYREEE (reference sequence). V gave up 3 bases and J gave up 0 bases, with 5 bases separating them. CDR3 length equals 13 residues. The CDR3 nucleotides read TGTGCCAGCAGCTCCTCTAGCACAGATACGCAGTATTTT. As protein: CASSSSSTDTQYF.

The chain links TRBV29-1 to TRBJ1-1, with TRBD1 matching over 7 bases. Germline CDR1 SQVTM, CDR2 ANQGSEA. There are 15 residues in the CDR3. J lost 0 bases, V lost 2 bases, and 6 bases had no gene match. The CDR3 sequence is CSVEQGQLLNTEAFF. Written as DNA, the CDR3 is TGCAGCGTTGAACAGGGACAGCTACTGAACACTGAAGCTTTCTTT.

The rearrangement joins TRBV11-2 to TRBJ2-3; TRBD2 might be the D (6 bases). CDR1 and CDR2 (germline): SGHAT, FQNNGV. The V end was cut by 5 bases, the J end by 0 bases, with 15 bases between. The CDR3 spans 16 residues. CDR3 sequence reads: CASSGGWRASTDTQYF. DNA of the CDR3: TGTGCCAGCAGCGGGGGGTGGAGGGCCAGCACAGATACGCAGTATTTT.

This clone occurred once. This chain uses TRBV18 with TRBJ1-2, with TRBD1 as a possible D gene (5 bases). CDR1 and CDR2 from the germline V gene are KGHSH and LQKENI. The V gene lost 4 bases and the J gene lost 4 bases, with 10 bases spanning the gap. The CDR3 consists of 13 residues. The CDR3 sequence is CASSLQTAYGYTF. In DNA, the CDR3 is TGTGCCAGCTCACTACAGACAGCCTATGGCTACACCTTC.

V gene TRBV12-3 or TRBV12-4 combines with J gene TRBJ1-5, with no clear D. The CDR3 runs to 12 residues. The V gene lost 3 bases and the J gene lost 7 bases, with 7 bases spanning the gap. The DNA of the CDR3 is TGTGCCAGCAGTTTCGGTATCCAGCCCCAGCATTTT. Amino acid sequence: CASSFGIQPQHF.

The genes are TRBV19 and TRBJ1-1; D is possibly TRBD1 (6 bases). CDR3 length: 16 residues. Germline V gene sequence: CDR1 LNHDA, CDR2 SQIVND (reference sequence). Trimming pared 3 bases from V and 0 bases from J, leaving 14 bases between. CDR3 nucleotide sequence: TGTGCCAGTAGTATTAGGGGGAGAGCCGTGAACACTGAAGCTTTCTTT. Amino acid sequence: CASSIRGRAVNTEAFF.

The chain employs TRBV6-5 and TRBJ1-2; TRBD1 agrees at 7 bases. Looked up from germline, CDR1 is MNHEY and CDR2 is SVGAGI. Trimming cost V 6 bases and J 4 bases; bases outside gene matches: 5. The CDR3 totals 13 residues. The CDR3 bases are TGTGCCAGCAGACCCGGACAGGCCTATGGCTACACCTTC. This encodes CASRPGQAYGYTF.

This CDR3 is CASSVGDIVSSEQYF. CDR3 bases: TGTGCCAGCAGCGTAGGGGACATCGTGTCGAGCGAGCAGTACTTC. V and J are TRBV9 and TRBJ2-7; D is perhaps TRBD1 (6 bases). V was trimmed by 0 bases and J by 6 bases, leaving 16 bases between them. CDR1 is SGDLS and CDR2 is YYNGEE in the germline V gene. This CDR3 region has 15 residues.

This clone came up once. CDR3 amino acids: CASSLSGQHYGYTF. The CDR3 DNA sequence: TGTGCCAGCAGTTTATCAGGACAACACTATGGCTACACCTTC. The V call is TRBV27, the J call TRBJ1-2; possibly TRBD1 for D (5 bases). Trimming left V 0 bases short and J 3 bases short, with 8 bases between. Per the germline V gene, CDR1 is MNHEY and CDR2 is SMNVEV (reference sequence). This CDR3 is built from 14 residues.

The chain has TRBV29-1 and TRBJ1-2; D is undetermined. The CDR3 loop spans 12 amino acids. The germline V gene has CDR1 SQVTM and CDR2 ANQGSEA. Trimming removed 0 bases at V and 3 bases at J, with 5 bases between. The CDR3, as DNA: TGCAGCGTTGAAGATCACTACTATGGCTACACCTTC. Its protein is CSVEDHYYGYTF. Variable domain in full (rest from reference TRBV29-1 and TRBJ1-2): SAVISQKPSRDICQRGTSLTIQCQVDSQVTMMFWYRQQPGQSLTLIATANQGSEATYESGFVIDKFPISRPNLTFSTLTVSNMSPEDSSIYLCSVEDHYYGYTFGSGTRLTVV.

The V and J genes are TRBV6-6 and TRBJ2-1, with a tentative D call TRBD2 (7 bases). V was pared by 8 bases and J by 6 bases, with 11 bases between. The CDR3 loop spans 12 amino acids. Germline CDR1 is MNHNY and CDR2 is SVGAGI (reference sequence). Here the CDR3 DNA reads TGTGCCAGCGGGGGGGGGCCCAATGAGCAGTTCTTC. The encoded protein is CASGGGPNEQFF.

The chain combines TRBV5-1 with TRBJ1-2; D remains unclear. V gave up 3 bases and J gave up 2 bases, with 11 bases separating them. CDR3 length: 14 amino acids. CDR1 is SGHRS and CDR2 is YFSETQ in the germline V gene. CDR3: CASSSGGENYGYTF. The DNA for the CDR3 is TGCGCCAGCAGCTCCGGCGGGGAAAACTATGGCTACACCTTC.

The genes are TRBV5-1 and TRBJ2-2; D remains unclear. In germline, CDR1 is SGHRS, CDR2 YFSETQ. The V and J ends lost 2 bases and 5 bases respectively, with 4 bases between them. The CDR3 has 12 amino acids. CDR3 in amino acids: CASSLTTGELFF. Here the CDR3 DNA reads TGCGCCAGCAGCTTAACTACCGGGGAGCTGTTTTTT.

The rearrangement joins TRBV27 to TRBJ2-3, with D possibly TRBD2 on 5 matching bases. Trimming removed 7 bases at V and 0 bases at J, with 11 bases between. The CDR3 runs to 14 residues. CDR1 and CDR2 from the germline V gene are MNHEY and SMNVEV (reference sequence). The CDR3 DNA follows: TGTGCCAGCACGCGCGGGCCTAGCACAGATACGCAGTATTTT. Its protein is CASTRGPSTDTQYF.

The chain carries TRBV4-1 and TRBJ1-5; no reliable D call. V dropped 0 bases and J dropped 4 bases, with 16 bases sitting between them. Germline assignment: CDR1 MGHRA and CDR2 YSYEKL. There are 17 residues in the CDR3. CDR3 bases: TGCGCCAGCAGCCAAGAAGGCTCGGGCAGGACTAATCAGCCCCAGCATTTT. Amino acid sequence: CASSQEGSGRTNQPQHF.

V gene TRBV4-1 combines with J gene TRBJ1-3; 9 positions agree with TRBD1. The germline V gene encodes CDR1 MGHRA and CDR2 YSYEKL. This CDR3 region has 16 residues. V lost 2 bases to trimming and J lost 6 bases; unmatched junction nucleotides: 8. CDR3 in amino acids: CASSQQDRGKENTIYF. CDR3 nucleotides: TGCGCCAGCAGCCAACAAGACAGGGGGAAAGAAAACACCATATATTTT.

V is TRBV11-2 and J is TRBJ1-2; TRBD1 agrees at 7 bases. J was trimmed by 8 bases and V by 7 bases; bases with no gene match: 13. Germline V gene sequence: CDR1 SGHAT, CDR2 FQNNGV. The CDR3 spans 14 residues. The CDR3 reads CASIRVTGTVGYTF. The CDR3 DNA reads TGTGCCAGCATAAGGGTCACCGGGACAGTCGGCTACACCTTC.

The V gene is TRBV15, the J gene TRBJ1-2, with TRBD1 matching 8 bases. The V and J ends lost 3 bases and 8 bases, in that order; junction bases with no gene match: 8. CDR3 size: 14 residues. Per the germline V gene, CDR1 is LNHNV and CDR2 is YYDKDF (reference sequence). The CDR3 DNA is TGTGCCACCAGCAGGGACAGGGAAGTTTGGGGCTACACCTTC. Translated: CATSRDREVWGYTF.

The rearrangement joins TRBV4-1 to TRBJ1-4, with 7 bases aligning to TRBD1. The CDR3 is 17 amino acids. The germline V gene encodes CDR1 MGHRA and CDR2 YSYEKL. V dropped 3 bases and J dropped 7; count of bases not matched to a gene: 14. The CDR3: CASSHPRLQGQGEKLFF. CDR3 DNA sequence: TGCGCCAGCAGCCATCCGAGGCTACAGGGGCAGGGTGAAAAACTGTTTTTT.

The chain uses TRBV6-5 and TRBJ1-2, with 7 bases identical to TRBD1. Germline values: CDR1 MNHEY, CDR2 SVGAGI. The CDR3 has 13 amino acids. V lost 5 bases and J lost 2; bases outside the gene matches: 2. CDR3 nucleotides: TGTGCCAGCAGTCCGACAGGGAACTATGGCTACACCTTC. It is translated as CASSPTGNYGYTF.

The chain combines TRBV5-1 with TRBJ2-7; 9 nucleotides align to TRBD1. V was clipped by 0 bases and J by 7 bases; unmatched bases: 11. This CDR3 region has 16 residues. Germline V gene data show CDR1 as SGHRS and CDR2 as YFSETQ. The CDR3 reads CASSLDPGTGTREQYF. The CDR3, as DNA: TGCGCCAGCAGCTTGGACCCCGGGACAGGGACACGGGAGCAGTACTTC.

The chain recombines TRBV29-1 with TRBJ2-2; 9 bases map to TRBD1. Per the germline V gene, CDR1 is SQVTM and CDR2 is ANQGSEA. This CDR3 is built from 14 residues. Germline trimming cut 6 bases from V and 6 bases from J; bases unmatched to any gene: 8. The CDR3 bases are TGCAGCGTCGCGGGACAGGGAGGAGCCGGGGAGCTGTTTTTT. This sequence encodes CSVAGQGGAGELFF.

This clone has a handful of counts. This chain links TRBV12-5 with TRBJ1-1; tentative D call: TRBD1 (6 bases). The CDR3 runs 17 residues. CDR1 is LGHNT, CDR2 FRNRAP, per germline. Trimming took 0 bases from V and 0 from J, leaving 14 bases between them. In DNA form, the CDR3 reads TGTGCTAGTGGTTTGGTACTAGGTACAGGGATGAACACTGAAGCTTTCTTT. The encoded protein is CASGLVLGTGMNTEAFF.

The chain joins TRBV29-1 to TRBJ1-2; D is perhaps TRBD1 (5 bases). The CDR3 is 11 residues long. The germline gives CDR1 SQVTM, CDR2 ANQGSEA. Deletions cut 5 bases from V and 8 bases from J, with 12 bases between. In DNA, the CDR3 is TGCAGCGTTTCAGGGATTGGCGGCTACACCTTC. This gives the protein CSVSGIGGYTF.

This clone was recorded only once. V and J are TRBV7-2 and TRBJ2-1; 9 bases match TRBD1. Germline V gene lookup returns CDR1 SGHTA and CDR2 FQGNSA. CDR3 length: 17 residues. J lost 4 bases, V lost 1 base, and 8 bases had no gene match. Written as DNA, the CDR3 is TGTGCCAGCAGCTTAGGGGGTACCGGGACAGGGTACAATGAGCAGTTCTTC. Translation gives CASSLGGTGTGYNEQFF.

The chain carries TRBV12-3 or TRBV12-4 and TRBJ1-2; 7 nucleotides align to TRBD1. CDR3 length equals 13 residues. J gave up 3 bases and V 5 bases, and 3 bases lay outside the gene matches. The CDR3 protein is CASSDRVYYGYTF. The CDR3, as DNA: TGTGCCAGCAGTGACAGGGTTTACTATGGCTACACCTTC.

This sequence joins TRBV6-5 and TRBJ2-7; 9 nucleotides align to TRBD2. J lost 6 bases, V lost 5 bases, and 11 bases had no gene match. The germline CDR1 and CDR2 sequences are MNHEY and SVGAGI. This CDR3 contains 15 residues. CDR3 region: CASSPTRGLALEQYF. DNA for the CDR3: TGTGCCAGCAGTCCAACCAGGGGACTAGCACTCGAGCAGTACTTC.

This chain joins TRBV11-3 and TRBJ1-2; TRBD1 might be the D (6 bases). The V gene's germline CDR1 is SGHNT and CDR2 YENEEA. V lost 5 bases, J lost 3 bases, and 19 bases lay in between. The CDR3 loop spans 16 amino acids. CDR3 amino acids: CASSTHGDTRHYGYTF. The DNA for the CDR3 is TGTGCCAGCAGCACTCACGGGGACACCCGACACTATGGCTACACCTTC.

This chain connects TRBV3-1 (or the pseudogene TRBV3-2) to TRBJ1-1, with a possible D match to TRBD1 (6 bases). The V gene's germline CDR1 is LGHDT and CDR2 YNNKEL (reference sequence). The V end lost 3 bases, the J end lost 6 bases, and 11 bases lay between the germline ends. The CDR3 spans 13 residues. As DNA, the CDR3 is TGTGCCAGCAGCCACAGAAACAGGGCTGAAGCTTTCTTT. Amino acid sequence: CASSHRNRAEAFF.

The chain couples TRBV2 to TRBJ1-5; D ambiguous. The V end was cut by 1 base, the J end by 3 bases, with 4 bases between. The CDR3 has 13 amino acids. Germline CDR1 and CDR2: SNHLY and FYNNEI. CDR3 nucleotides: TGTGCCAGCAGTGAAGAGCACAATCAGCCCCAGCATTTT. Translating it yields CASSEEHNQPQHF.